This T cell receptor beta chain originates from a study of shared clonotypes between healthy human individuals. Findings and limits, study-wide: Generation probability values for non-shared clonotypes were lower than those for clonotypes shared by all four donors.

Several immunoSEQ plates received, in even portions, the genomic DNA of each subset. Libraries were prepared by immunoSEQ multiplex PCR; TCRdb keeps only in-frame clonotypes and omits some of them. The profile covers over 850,000 clones, with about 80% appearing a single time and around 0.61% taken by the ten largest. Germline V CDR1 and CDR2: KGHSH, LQKENI. The CDR3 length is 13 residues. V was pared by 6 bases and J by 5 bases, with 11 bases between. About this clone itself: The target antigen is unknown.

Naive CD45RA+ and memory CD45RA-negative subsets were split from CD4+ cells. Sequencing used memory CD4+ T cells from PBMCs. Subset indicated: CD45RA-negative fraction. The chain carries TRBV18 and TRBJ2-1; D perhaps matches TRBD2 (6 bases). The receptor was derived from a man in his late teens or twenties in good health. Some clones in this sample may be carry-over from other donors' samples. CDR3: CASSQGLHNEQFF. In nucleotides, the CDR3 is TGTGCCAGCTCTCAGGGACTCCACAATGAGCAGTTCTTC.